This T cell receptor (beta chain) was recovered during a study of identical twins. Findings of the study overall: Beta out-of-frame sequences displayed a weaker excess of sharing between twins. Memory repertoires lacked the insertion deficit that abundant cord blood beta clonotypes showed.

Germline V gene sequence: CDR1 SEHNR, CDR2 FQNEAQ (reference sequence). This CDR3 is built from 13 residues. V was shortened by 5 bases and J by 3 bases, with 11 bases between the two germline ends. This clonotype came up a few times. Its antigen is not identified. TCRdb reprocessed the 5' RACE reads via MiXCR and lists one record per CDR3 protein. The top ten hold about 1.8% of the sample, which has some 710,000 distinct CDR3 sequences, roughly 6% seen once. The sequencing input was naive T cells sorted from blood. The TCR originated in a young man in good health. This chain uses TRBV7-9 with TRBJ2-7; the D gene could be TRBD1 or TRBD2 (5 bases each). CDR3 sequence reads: CASSRDRNYEQYF. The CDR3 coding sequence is TGTGCCAGCAGCCGGGACCGAAACTACGAGCAGTACTTC.